Below are 17 T cell receptor beta chains sequenced from a single sample in a study of T-cell memory formation after mild COVID-19. TCRdb ran MiXCR on the 5' RACE reads and lists one entry per CDR3 protein. This repertoire shows some 600,000 distinct CDR3 sequences, around 15% found once; its top ten account for just over 8%. The sequencing sample was made of PBMCs or a T cell subset sorted from them (not recorded which). These receptor sequences come from an adult woman who had mild COVID-19 (a few samples of this study predate the infection). Cell type and time point are not known.

This clonotype was counted between two and nine times. The gene calls are TRBV12-3 or TRBV12-4 and TRBJ2-2; 9 nucleotides match TRBD2. This CDR3 region has 20 residues. Unmatched junction bases numbered 18, after V lost 6 bases and J lost 1 base. CDR3 coding DNA: TGTGCCAGCAGAATCACGAAGCGGGGGGCCACCCGGAGGAACACCGGGGAGCTGTTTTTT. This gives the protein CASRITKRGATRRNTGELFF.

The chain employs TRBV24-1 and TRBJ2-1, with D unclear. V lost 1 base and J 15 bases, leaving 18 bases between the germline ends. The CDR3 sequence is 14 residues long. CDR1 is KGHDR and CDR2 is SFDVKD in the germline V gene. CDR3 DNA: TGTGCCACCAGTGATTTCGGTCGCTCGATGGCTTGGTTCTTC. It encodes CATSDFGRSMAWFF.

This clonotype was counted between two and nine times. V and J are TRBV7-2 and TRBJ1-1; 11 bases map to TRBD1. V gave up 3 bases and J gave up 6 bases; unmatched junction bases: 21. The V gene's germline CDR1 is SGHTA and CDR2 FQGNSA. The CDR3 consists of 20 residues. In nucleotides, the CDR3 is TGTGCCAGCAGCTTCCTGCGATCTTTCCTTGGACAGGGGGCTAGGGCTGAAGCTTTCTTT. It codes for CASSFLRSFLGQGARAEAFF.

The chain couples TRBV29-1 to TRBJ2-1; 8 bases line up with TRBD1. V lost 6 bases and J lost 7; bases outside the gene matches: 2. Germline CDR1 reads SQVTM; CDR2 reads ANQGSEA. The CDR3 totals 11 residues. The CDR3 DNA reads TGCAGCGTGAGACAGGGGAATGAGCAGTTCTTC. Residues: CSVRQGNEQFF.

The CDR3 sequence is CASSSPIQVAKNIQYF. The CDR3 coding sequence is TGTGCCAGCAGCTCCCCCATACAGGTAGCCAAAAACATTCAGTACTTC. V is TRBV7-9 and J is TRBJ2-4, with D perhaps TRBD1 (5 bases). Germline assignment: CDR1 SEHNR and CDR2 FQNEAQ (reference sequence). Trimming stripped 4 bases from V and 0 bases from J, with 13 bases between. The CDR3 is 16 residues long.

The genes are TRBV7-2 and TRBJ2-7; 13 bases line up with TRBD2. This CDR3 comprises 17 residues. V lost 2 bases, J lost 5 bases, and 9 bases stayed unmatched. Looked up from germline, CDR1 is SGHTA and CDR2 is FQGNSA. The CDR3 spells CASSLYGTSGARNEQYF. The CDR3 DNA reads TGTGCCAGCAGCTTATATGGGACTAGCGGGGCCCGTAACGAGCAGTACTTC.

V is TRBV5-6 and J is TRBJ2-1, with 10 bases identical to TRBD2. The V gene end was trimmed by 0 bases and the J gene end by 8 bases; junction bases not matched to a gene: 8. CDR3 length: 16 amino acids. The V gene's germline CDR1 is SGHDT and CDR2 YYEEEE. The CDR3 loop is CASSLVASGSFHEQFF. The CDR3 nucleotides are TGTGCCAGCAGCTTGGTAGCTAGCGGGAGTTTCCATGAGCAGTTCTTC.

V gene TRBV19 combines with J gene TRBJ1-3; the D gene is possibly TRBD1 (6 bases). The CDR3 contains 15 residues. V was pared by 5 bases and J by 2 bases, with 13 bases between. Looked up from germline, CDR1 is LNHDA and CDR2 is SQIVND (reference sequence). CDR3 sequence (DNA): TGTGCCAGTAGTTTCGACAGGAGGCCTGGAAACACCATATATTTT. The encoded protein is CASSFDRRPGNTIYF.

The chain couples TRBV20-1 to TRBJ2-7; D remains ambiguous. The CDR3 consists of 11 residues. The V gene lost 6 bases and the J gene lost 3 bases, with 9 bases spanning the gap. The germline CDR1 and CDR2 sequences are DFQATT and SNEGSKA (reference sequence). The chain's CDR3 is CSAAPNYEQYF. The CDR3 nucleotides read TGCAGTGCCGCACCCAACTACGAGCAGTACTTC.

The genes are TRBV2 and TRBJ1-1; D remains unclear. The CDR3 runs 13 residues. CDR1 and CDR2 (germline): SNHLY, FYNNEI. Trimming removed 6 bases at V and 0 bases at J, with 8 bases between. CDR3 in amino acids: CASSARLNTEAFF. The CDR3, as DNA: TGTGCCAGCAGCGCCAGGCTGAACACTGAAGCTTTCTTT.

The chain carries TRBV7-2 and TRBJ2-5; no clear D gene. V was clipped by 0 bases and J by 3 bases, with 8 bases between them. Per the germline V gene, CDR1 is SGHTA and CDR2 is FQGNSA. This CDR3 region has 14 residues. The CDR3 sequence is CASSLAATEETQYF. CDR3 DNA: TGTGCCAGCAGCTTAGCTGCGACTGAAGAGACCCAGTACTTC.

The gene calls are TRBV19 and TRBJ1-2; D not resolved. The germline V gene has CDR1 LNHDA and CDR2 SQIVND (reference sequence). The CDR3 length is 14 residues. V lost 3 bases and J lost 4, with 12 bases in between. CDR3 in DNA: TGTGCCAGTAGTATCGCCTACGGTGGCTATGGCTACACCTTC. It codes for CASSIAYGGYGYTF.

This clonotype was seen only a few times. Here the CDR3 reads CASSVESSYEQYF. In nucleotides, the CDR3 is TGTGCCAGCAGTGTTGAGAGCTCCTACGAGCAGTACTTC. This sequence joins TRBV2 and TRBJ2-7, with unresolved D. Deletions cut 4 bases from V and 0 bases from J, with 7 bases between. This CDR3 spans 13 amino acids. Germline values: CDR1 SNHLY, CDR2 FYNNEI.

The chain combines TRBV19 with TRBJ1-1; no clear D. This CDR3 is built from 12 residues. CDR1 and CDR2 (germline): LNHDA, SQIVND (reference sequence). V shed 2 bases and J shed 8 bases, with 9 bases lying between them. The CDR3: CASSISQSEAFF. As DNA, the CDR3 is TGTGCCAGTAGTATAAGCCAGTCAGAAGCTTTCTTT. Together with reference TRBV19 and TRBJ1-1, the CDR3 gives the full variable domain: DGGITQSPKYLFRKEGQNVTLSCEQNLNHDAMYWYRQDPGQGLRLIYYSQIVNDFQKGDIAEGYSVSREKKESFPLTVTSAQKNPTAFYLCASSISQSEAFFGQGTRLTVV.

The V call is TRBV3-1, the J call TRBJ2-2, with D perhaps TRBD1 or TRBD2 (6 bases each). The germline V gene has CDR1 LGHDT and CDR2 YNNKEL (reference sequence). V shed 1 base and J shed 4 bases, with 10 bases lying between them. The length of the CDR3 is 15 residues. The CDR3 is CASSQVGGGTGELFF. The CDR3 DNA reads as TGTGCCAGCAGCCAAGTAGGGGGAGGCACCGGGGAGCTGTTTTTT.

This clonotype has a handful of counts. The V gene is TRBV30, the J gene TRBJ1-5; no reliable D call. Trimming shortened V by 0 bases and J by 9 bases, and 9 bases separated the two germline ends. The CDR3 totals 12 residues. From germline, CDR1 is GTSNPN and CDR2 SVGIG (reference sequence). The CDR3 nucleotides read TGTGCCTGGAGTGTACTGTCCCGGCCCCAGCATTTT. Residues: CAWSVLSRPQHF.

V usage is TRBV9 and J usage is TRBJ2-3; 11 bases agree with TRBD2. Germline assignment: CDR1 SGDLS and CDR2 YYNGEE. There are 18 residues in the CDR3. The junction had 11 bases not matched to a gene; V was cut back by 2 bases and J by 3 bases. The CDR3 bases are TGTGCCAGCAGCGTTTCTAGCGGGGGGTGGTTTGTGACAGATACGCAGTATTTT. Translated, it gives CASSVSSGGWFVTDTQYF.